The 5 T cell receptor beta chains listed next were all sequenced from one sample in a study of vaccination and CD4 T cells after COVID-19. Sequence data for DNA of cultured CD4+ T cells were generated by the Oncomine TCR Beta short-read assay. Via MiXCR, TCRdb re-called the PCR reads, giving one row per CDR3 protein. This sample has 9,000 to 13,000 distinct CDR3 sequences, with 20% to 30% found just once. No cognate antigen is known for these TCRs. Described treatment: roughly 11-day PBMC culture with coronavirus spike peptide pools or control peptides (ViraFEST assay). This specimen consisted of CD4+ T cells from blood, cultured in vitro, obtained before SARS-CoV-2 vaccination. The receptors shown here come from a human donor who received a COVID-19 vaccine.

This clonotype has more than one count but fewer than ten. J is TRBJ2-3 and V is TRBV19; 7 bases agree with TRBD2. The CDR3 runs 14 residues. The junction had 6 bases not matched to a gene; V was cut back by 5 bases and J by 4 bases. Germline loops: CDR1 LNHDA, CDR2 SQIVND (reference sequence). As DNA, the CDR3 is TGTGCCAGTAGTGGCCGGACTAGTGCAGATACGCAGTATTTT. Amino acids: CASSGRTSADTQYF.

The chain uses TRBV12-3 or TRBV12-4 and TRBJ1-2, with a possible D match to TRBD1 (6 bases). V lost 6 bases and J 5 bases, leaving 16 bases between the germline ends. CDR3 size: 14 residues. The CDR3 region is CASSPGGGIYGYTF. CDR3 DNA: TGTGCCAGCAGCCCGGGGGGCGGGATATATGGCTACACCTTC.

The rearrangement links TRBV5-4 to TRBJ2-1; 13 bases map to TRBD2. Germline CDR1 and CDR2: SGHNT and YYREEE (reference sequence). Trimming cost V 4 bases and J 6 bases; bases outside gene matches: 4. The CDR3 runs 15 residues. The CDR3 sequence is CASSPGLAGFNEQFF. DNA for the CDR3: TGTGCCAGCAGCCCGGGACTAGCGGGATTCAATGAGCAGTTCTTC.

This clonotype was counted a few times. The J gene is TRBJ2-3, the V gene TRBV24-1, with a weak D call TRBD2 (6 bases). CDR3 size: 15 residues. Between the trimmed V and J ends, which lost 2 bases and 1 base, there was a span of 9 bases. Germline V CDR1 and CDR2: KGHDR, SFDVKD. This CDR3 is CATSDSSSGTDTQYF. DNA for the CDR3: TGTGCCACCAGTGATTCCTCTAGCGGCACAGATACGCAGTATTTT.

The chain employs TRBV20-1 and TRBJ1-5; TRBD1 might be the D (6 bases). The CDR3 spans 14 residues. Germline-derived CDR1 and CDR2 are DFQATT and SNEGSKA (reference sequence). The germline V and J ends were trimmed by 5 bases and 7 bases, with 18 bases remaining between them. CDR3 protein: CSAGRGGSMQPQHF. CDR3 bases: TGCAGTGCTGGAAGAGGGGGTTCGATGCAGCCCCAGCATTTT.